A single sample is the source of the 21 T cell receptor beta chains below, sequenced in a study of beta chain features in type 1 diabetes. Regarding the study as a whole: Across all four CD4+ subsets, people with type 1 diabetes showed modestly shorter TCRB CDR3s.

No antigens are known for them. Investigators reverse transcribed all isolated RNA, so they sequenced expressed TCRB transcripts. Generated by immunoSEQ multiplex PCR, the TCRdb table keeps only in-frame clones and is missing some. The table has roughly 350,000 clones, over 9% seen once. The sample comprised central memory CD4+ T cells from blood. Receptors originate from a man aged 25-40 years with type 1 diabetes.

This clone was seen repeatedly, ten times or more. The chain has TRBV7-6 and TRBJ1-5, with D possibly being TRBD1 (5 bases). V was cut by 5 bases and J by 4 bases, with 9 bases left in between. CDR1 is SGHVS and CDR2 is FNYEAQ in the germline V gene. The CDR3 extends over 13 amino acids. In DNA form, the CDR3 reads TGTGCCAGCAGCGTACAGGAGAATCAGCCCCAGCATTTT. Amino acid sequence: CASSVQENQPQHF.

V usage is TRBV28 and J usage is TRBJ2-5; the match to TRBD2 covers 7 bases. The end of the DNA fits TRBJ2-7 better, so the J call may be wrong. Germline values: CDR1 MDHEN, CDR2 SYDVKM. This CDR3 is built from 14 residues. The CDR3 nucleotides read TGTGCCAGCAGTTATGGGGGGGGACTTTACGAGCAGTACTTC. Protein: CASSYGGGLYEQYF.

This clone turned up a few times. V gene TRBV5-1 combines with J gene TRBJ1-1; D ambiguous. Germline values: CDR1 SGHRS, CDR2 YFSETQ. This CDR3 is 15 amino acids long. The V end lost 0 bases, the J end lost 2 bases, and 11 bases lay between the germline ends. This chain's CDR3 is CASSLEQQVNTEAFF. For the CDR3, the DNA is TGCGCCAGCAGCTTGGAACAGCAGGTCAACACTGAAGCTTTCTTT.

The chain couples TRBV18 to TRBJ1-1; tentatively, D is TRBD1 (6 bases). V lost 5 bases and J 6 bases, leaving 22 bases between the germline ends. The CDR3 spans 16 residues. CDR1 KGHSH and CDR2 LQKENI come from the germline V gene. The CDR3 nucleotides read TGTGCCAGCTCATCAGGGGACGCCTCCGGGGTACCTGAAGCTTTCTTT. Translating gives CASSSGDASGVPEAFF.

This clone occurred a few times. V and J are TRBV5-1 and TRBJ2-7; TRBD2 matches at 14 bases. Germline lookup yields CDR1 SGHRS and CDR2 YFSETQ. J gave up 5 bases and V 0 bases, and 4 bases lay outside the gene matches. The CDR3 contains 16 residues. The CDR3 region is CASSLGLAGGPDEQYF. CDR3 coding DNA: TGCGCCAGCAGCTTGGGACTAGCGGGAGGGCCTGACGAGCAGTACTTC.

The V gene is TRBV5-6, the J gene TRBJ1-5, with D perhaps matching TRBD1 (5 bases). Germline loops: CDR1 SGHDT, CDR2 YYEEEE. V was clipped by 3 bases and J by 6 bases, with 19 bases between them. The CDR3 contains 16 residues. CDR3 loop: CASSYWGREDSQPQHF. The CDR3 region has the DNA TGTGCCAGCAGCTATTGGGGCAGGGAGGACTCTCAGCCCCAGCATTTT.

This clone was seen more than once but under ten times. V is TRBV7-2 and J is TRBJ1-1, with a weak D call TRBD1 (6 bases). The V end lost 7 bases, the J end lost 2 bases, and 20 bases lay between the germline ends. The CDR3 spans 16 residues. Germline V gene data show CDR1 as SGHTA and CDR2 as FQGNSA. The CDR3: CASNQGGSGGNTEAFF. For the CDR3, the DNA is TGTGCCAGCAATCAAGGGGGTAGTGGGGGAAACACTGAAGCTTTCTTT.

This clone was seen at least ten times. Within the sample, other DNA sequences also encode this same CDR3. This sequence joins TRBV7-2 and TRBJ1-1, with D unclear. The CDR3 is 13 amino acids. Germline assignment: CDR1 SGHTA and CDR2 FQGNSA. Between the trimmed V and J ends, which lost 3 bases and 0 bases, there was a span of 5 bases. The DNA for the CDR3 is TGTGCCAGCAGCTTCGGTTTGAACACTGAAGCTTTCTTT. Translated: CASSFGLNTEAFF.

This clone showed up just a few times. This rearrangement joins TRBV7-2 to TRBJ2-3; D is unresolved. The V gene lost 1 base and the J gene lost 5 bases, with 4 bases spanning the gap. There are 12 residues in the CDR3. Germline CDR1 reads SGHTA; CDR2 reads FQGNSA. The CDR3 DNA follows: TGTGCCAGCAGCTTAGACCTAGATACGCAGTATTTT. This sequence encodes CASSLDLDTQYF.

This clone has only a few counts. The rearrangement uses TRBV29-1 and TRBJ1-5; weak D call: TRBD1 (6 bases). Trimming took off 7 bases at V and 6 bases at J, with 16 bases between the two ends. The germline V gene encodes CDR1 SQVTM and CDR2 ANQGSEA. The CDR3 runs 13 residues. Here the CDR3 DNA reads TGCAGCGCCCAGGGGCAGGGAGGTCAGCCCCAGCATTTT. Translating it yields CSAQGQGGQPQHF.

This clone has only a few counts. The V call is TRBV28, the J call TRBJ1-2, with D tentatively TRBD1 (5 bases). The CDR3 length is 14 residues. The germline CDR1 and CDR2 sequences are MDHEN and SYDVKM. The V and J ends lost 6 bases and 3 bases respectively, with 14 bases between them. CDR3 in DNA: TGTGCCAGCAGCACATACTCGGGGGACTATGGCTACACCTTC. Translated, it gives CASSTYSGDYGYTF.

The J gene is TRBJ2-1, the V gene TRBV6-1; the D gene is possibly TRBD1 (6 bases). With 7 bases removed from V and 8 bases from J, the gap between germline ends came to 15 bases. From germline, CDR1 is MNHNS and CDR2 SASEGT. The CDR3 extends over 13 amino acids. The CDR3 loop reads CASTLWTEDEQFF. The CDR3 DNA sequence: TGTGCCAGCACCCTTTGGACAGAGGATGAGCAGTTCTTC.

This clone was detected ten times or more. The gene calls are TRBV5-6 and TRBJ1-2; TRBD1 might be the D (5 bases). V dropped 1 base and J dropped 2 bases, with 12 bases sitting between them. The CDR3 contains 15 residues. Germline V gene data show CDR1 as SGHDT and CDR2 as YYEEEE. CDR3 nucleotides: TGTGCCAGCAGCTTGAGGGGCTCTACCAACTATGGCTACACCTTC. This gives the protein CASSLRGSTNYGYTF.

This clone appeared a few times. The rearrangement uses TRBV6-1 and TRBJ2-7; D unclear. The germline V gene encodes CDR1 MNHNS and CDR2 SASEGT. CDR3 length: 9 residues. Trimming pared 10 bases from V and 9 bases from J, leaving 10 bases between. The CDR3: CATERGQYF. The DNA of the CDR3 is TGTGCCACCGAGCGTGGGCAGTACTTC.

The sample holds many counts of this clone. The chain has TRBV5-4 and TRBJ2-5; no clear D gene. The CDR3 sequence is 14 residues long. Trimming shortened V by 4 bases and J by 1 base, and 11 bases separated the two germline ends. CDR1 and CDR2 (germline): SGHNT, YYREEE (reference sequence). DNA for the CDR3: TGTGCCAGCAGCCAAGGTGGGGTCCAAGAGACCCAGTACTTC. Amino acid sequence: CASSQGGVQETQYF.

This clone came up a few times. V is TRBV28 and J is TRBJ2-7; 9 bases align to TRBD1. The CDR3 covers 15 residues. CDR1 and CDR2 (germline): MDHEN, SYDVKM. J was trimmed by 2 bases and V by 4 bases; bases with no gene match: 6. The DNA for the CDR3 is TGTGCCAGCAGTTCGGGACAGGGAAGCCCCTACGAGCAGTACTTC. It translates to CASSSGQGSPYEQYF.

This clone was detected only a few times. V usage is TRBV4-1 and J usage is TRBJ2-1; 11 bases are shared with TRBD1. This CDR3 is 17 amino acids long. The V and J ends lost 2 bases and 8 bases, in that order; junction bases with no gene match: 11. Germline V gives CDR1 MGHRA, CDR2 YSYEKL. The CDR3 is CASSQPMGQGGGYEQFF. The CDR3 DNA is TGCGCCAGCAGCCAACCTATGGGACAGGGGGGTGGTTATGAGCAGTTCTTC.

This chain uses TRBV19 with TRBJ2-6; perhaps TRBD1 as D (5 bases). Germline V gene lookup returns CDR1 LNHDA and CDR2 SQIVND (reference sequence). Trimming left V 4 bases short and J 1 base short, with 8 bases between. The CDR3 consists of 15 residues. Written as DNA, the CDR3 is TGTGCCAGTAGTACAGGGAAGTCTGGGGCCAACGTCCTGACTTTC. Translation: CASSTGKSGANVLTF. Using reference TRBV19 and TRBJ2-6 for the parts outside the CDR3, the full variable domain is DGGITQSPKYLFRKEGQNVTLSCEQNLNHDAMYWYRQDPGQGLRLIYYSQIVNDFQKGDIAEGYSVSREKKESFPLTVTSAQKNPTAFYLCASSTGKSGANVLTFGAGSRLTVL.

The genes are TRBV29-1 and TRBJ2-3, with 9 bases identical to TRBD2. The CDR3 runs 16 residues. Looked up from germline, CDR1 is SQVTM and CDR2 is ANQGSEA. V was pared by 4 bases and J by 3 bases, with 11 bases of the junction left unmatched. CDR3 region: CSVGREGRWQTDTQYF. CDR3 nucleotides: TGCAGCGTTGGGCGGGAGGGCCGGTGGCAGACAGATACGCAGTATTTT.

The chain recombines TRBV7-2 with TRBJ2-3; TRBD2 matches at 12 bases. CDR1 is SGHTA and CDR2 is FQGNSA in the germline V gene. This CDR3 region has 15 residues. The J segment lost 5 bases and the V segment lost 5 bases, leaving 5 bases of the junction unmatched. The CDR3 is CASSPTGLAGDTQYF. In nucleotides, the CDR3 is TGTGCCAGCAGCCCTACGGGACTAGCGGGAGATACGCAGTATTTT.

In its sample, this clone was seen a few times. The chain uses TRBV20-1 and TRBJ1-2, with D tentatively TRBD1 (5 bases). There are 11 residues in the CDR3. Between the trimmed V and J ends, which lost 5 bases and 7 bases, there was a span of 11 bases. Germline CDR1 is DFQATT and CDR2 is SNEGSKA (reference sequence). Here the CDR3 reads CSASRQLGYTF. DNA for the CDR3: TGCAGTGCTTCTAGACAGCTTGGCTACACCTTC.